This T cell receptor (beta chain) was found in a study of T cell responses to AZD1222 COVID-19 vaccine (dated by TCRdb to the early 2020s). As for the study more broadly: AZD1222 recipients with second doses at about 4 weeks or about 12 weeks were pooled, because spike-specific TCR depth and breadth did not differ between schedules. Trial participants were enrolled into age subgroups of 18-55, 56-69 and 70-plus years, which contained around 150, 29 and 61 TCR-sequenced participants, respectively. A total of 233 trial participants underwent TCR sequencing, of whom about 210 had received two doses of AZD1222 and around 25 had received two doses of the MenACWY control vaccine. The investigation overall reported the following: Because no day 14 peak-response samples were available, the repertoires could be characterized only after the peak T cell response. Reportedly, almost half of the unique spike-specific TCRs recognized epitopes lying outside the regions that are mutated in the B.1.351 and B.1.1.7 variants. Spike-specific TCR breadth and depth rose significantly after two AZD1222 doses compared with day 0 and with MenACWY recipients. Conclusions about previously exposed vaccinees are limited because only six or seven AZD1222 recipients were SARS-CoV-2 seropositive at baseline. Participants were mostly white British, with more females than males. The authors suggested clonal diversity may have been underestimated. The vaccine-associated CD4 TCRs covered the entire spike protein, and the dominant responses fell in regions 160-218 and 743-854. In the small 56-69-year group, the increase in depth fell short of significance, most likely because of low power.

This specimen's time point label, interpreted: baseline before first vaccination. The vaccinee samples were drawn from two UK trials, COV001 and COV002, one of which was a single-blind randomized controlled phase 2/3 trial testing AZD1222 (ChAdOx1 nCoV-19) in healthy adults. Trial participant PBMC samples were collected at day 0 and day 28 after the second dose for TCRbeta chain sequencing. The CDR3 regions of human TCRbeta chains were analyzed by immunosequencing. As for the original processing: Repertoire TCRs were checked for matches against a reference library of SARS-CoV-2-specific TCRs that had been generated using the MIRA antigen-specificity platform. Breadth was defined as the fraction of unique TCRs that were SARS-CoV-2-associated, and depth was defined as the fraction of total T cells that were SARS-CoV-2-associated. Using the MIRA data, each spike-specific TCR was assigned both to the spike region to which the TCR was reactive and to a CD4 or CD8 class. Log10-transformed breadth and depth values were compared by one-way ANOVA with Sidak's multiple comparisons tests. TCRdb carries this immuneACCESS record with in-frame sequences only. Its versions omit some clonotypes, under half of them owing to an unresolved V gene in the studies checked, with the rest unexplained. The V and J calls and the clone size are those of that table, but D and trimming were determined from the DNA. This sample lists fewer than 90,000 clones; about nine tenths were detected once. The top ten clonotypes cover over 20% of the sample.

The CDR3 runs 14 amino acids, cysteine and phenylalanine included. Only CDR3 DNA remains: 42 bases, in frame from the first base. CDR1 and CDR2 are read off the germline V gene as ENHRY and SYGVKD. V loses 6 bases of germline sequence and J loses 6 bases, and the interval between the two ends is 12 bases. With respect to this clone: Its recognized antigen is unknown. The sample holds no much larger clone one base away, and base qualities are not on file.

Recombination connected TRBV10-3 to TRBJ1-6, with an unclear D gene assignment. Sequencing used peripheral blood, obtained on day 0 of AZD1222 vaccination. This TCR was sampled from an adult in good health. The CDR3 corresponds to CAIRMAGTNSPLHF. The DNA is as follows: TGTGCCATCAGGATGGCAGGCACTAATTCACCCCTCCACTTT.